The clone carrying this T cell receptor beta chain was recorded at least ten times. Its antigen remains unidentified. Amplification of TCR beta CDR3 regions was performed using RNA transcripts as template. The study used the HTBI primer set for a first-round RT-PCR of the TCR CDR3. TCRdb independently ran MiXCR on the multiplex PCR reads; one entry per CDR3 protein. The sample lists 500,000 to 600,000 distinct CDR3 sequences; about 20% were seen once. The data derive from a study of T cells in Graves' hyperthyroidism and ophthalmopathy. General observations from the study: The model anticipated ophthalmopathy a median about 7.1 months pre-onset.

The CDR3 has 15 amino acids. Germline CDR1 and CDR2: SGHTA and FQGTGA. The junction had 6 bases not matched to a gene; V was cut back by 2 bases and J by 3 bases. PBMCs stemmed from approximately 10 ml fresh peripheral blood. The sample taken for sequencing was blood. The receptor comes from a man aged 40-49 years with Graves' ophthalmopathy. The genes are TRBV7-3 and TRBJ2-7, with 8 bases that match TRBD1. DNA for the CDR3: TGTGCCAGCAGCTTAGGGCAGGGGGCCGGCTACGAGCAGTACTTC. Protein product: CASSLGQGAGYEQYF.